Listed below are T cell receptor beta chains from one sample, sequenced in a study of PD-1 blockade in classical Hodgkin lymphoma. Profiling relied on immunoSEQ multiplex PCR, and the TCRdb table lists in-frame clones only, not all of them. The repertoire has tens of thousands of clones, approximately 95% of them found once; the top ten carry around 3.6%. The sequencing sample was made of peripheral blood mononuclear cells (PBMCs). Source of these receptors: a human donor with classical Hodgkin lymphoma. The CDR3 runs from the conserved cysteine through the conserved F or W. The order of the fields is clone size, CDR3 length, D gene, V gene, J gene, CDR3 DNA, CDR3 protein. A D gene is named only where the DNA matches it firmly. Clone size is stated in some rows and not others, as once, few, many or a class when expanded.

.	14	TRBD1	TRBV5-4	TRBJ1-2	TGTGCCAGCAGCTCGAATCAGGGGGCGCGCGGCTACACCTTC	CASSSNQGARGYTF
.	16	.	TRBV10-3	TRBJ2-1	TGTGCCATCAGTGAGTCCGGCACCCCCCCTTACAATGAGCAGTTCTTC	CAISESGTPPYNEQFF
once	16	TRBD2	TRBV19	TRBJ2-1	TGTGCCAGTAAACGGATTGGGGGAGGGCCCCCCGATGAGCAGTTCTTC	CASKRIGGGPPDEQFF
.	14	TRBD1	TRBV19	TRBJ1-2	TGTGCCAGTAGTATCACCGACAGGGAGCCGAGCTACACCTTC	CASSITDREPSYTF
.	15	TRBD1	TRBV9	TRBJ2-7	TGTGCCAGCAGCGACCGGGACAGGGCTCCTGCGGAGCAGTACTTC	CASSDRDRAPAEQYF
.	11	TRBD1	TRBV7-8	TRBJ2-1	TGTGCCAGCAGCGGGGACAGGGGGAAGTTCTTC	CASSGDRGKFF
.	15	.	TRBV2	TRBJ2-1	TGTGCCAGCAGTGAAAGGACTCAGCTCTACAATGAGCAGTTCTTC	CASSERTQLYNEQFF
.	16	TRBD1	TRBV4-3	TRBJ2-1	TGCGCCAGCAGCCTTGGACAGGGTGGCACACACAATGAGCAGTTCTTC	CASSLGQGGTHNEQFF
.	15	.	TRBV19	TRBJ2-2	TGTGCCAGTAGTATAATCAAAGCGAACACCGGGGAGCTGTTTTTT	CASSIIKANTGELFF
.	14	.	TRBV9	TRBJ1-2	TGTGCCAGCAGCCCTACGACTTCGAACTATGGCTACACCTTC	CASSPTTSNYGYTF
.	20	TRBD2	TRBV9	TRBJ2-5	TGTGCCAGCAGCAACCCGAAACAGGCTAGCGGCCCGCACCATCAAGAGACCCAGTACTTC	CASSNPKQASGPHHQETQYF
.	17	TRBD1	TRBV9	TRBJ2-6	TGTGCCAGCAGCGTACGGGACAGGGAATCTGGGGCCAACGTCCTGACTTTC	CASSVRDRESGANVLTF
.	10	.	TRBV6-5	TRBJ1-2	TGTGCCAGCAGCAACAAGGGCTACACCTTC	CASSNKGYTF
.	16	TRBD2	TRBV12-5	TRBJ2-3	TGTGCTAGTGGTTTGGTACCGTTAGCGGGAGGTGATACGCAGTATTTT	CASGLVPLAGGDTQYF
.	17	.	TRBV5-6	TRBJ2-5	TGTGCCAGCAGCCCACAAGGCCGACAGGGACTGGGAGAGACCCAGTACTTC	CASSPQGRQGLGETQYF
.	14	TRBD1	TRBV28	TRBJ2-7	TGTGCCAGCAGAAGGACAGGGGGAAGCTACGAGCAGTACTTC	CASRRTGGSYEQYF
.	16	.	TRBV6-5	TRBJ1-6	TGTGCCAGCAGTTACTCGGTTGCAGGGCTGGGTTCACCCCTCCACTTT	CASSYSVAGLGSPLHF
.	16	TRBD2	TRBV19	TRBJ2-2	TGTGCCAGTACCCCTTTTGGCGGGAGGTACACCGGGGAGCTGTTTTTT	CASTPFGGRYTGELFF
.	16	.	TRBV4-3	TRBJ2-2	TGCGCCAGCAGCCTCCTTCCTGACAGCAACACCGGGGAGCTGTTTTTT	CASSLLPDSNTGELFF
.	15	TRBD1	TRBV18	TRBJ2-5	TGTGCCAGCTCACCGCCACGAGGGGGCAGGGAGACCCAGTACTTC	CASSPPRGGRETQYF
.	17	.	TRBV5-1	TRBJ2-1	TGCGCCAGCAGCTTGGAGACACGACCCCATTCCTACAATGAGCAGTTCTTC	CASSLETRPHSYNEQFF
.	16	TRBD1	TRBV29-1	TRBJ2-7	TGCAGCGTTAACGGGGGACAGGCCTCGGGGTCCTACGAGCAGTACTTC	CSVNGGQASGSYEQYF
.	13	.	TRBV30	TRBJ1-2	TGTGCCTGGAGCGGACTAGCTAACTATGGCTACACCTTC	CAWSGLANYGYTF
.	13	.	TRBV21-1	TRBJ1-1	TGTGCCAGCAGCAAGGGGGGAAACACTGAAGCTTTCTTT	CASSKGGNTEAFF
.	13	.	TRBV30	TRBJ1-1	TGTGCCTGGAGTGTAAGGGGGGACACTGAAGCTTTCTTT	CAWSVRGDTEAFF
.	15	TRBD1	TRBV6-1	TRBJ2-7	TGTGCCACCGCCTTAGCCCCGGGACAGGCCTACGAGCAGTACTTC	CATALAPGQAYEQYF
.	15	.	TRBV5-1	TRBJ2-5	TGCGCCAGCAGTACTGGAACAATAGGGGGGGAGACCCAGTACTTC	CASSTGTIGGETQYF